These T cell receptor beta chains were read from a single sample in a study of neurological immune-mediated disorders. TCRdb re-analysed the 5' RACE reads in MiXCR, keeping a single row per CDR3 protein. The sample holds fewer than 20,000 distinct CDR3 sequences, under 35% seen once. The material sequenced was PBMCs. The origin of the receptors is a man aged 50 or older with HTLV-1-associated myelopathy (HAM/TSP). Each CDR3 is given with its conserved first and last residue. A D gene is named only where the DNA matches it firmly. Size tells how often a clone was seen (once, few, many) or the class of an expanded clone, and some rows leave it out.

V	size	J	D	DNA	CDR3
TRBV5-1	medium-sized	TRBJ2-5	.	TGCGCCAGCAGCTTCGAAGGACACCAAGAGACCCAGTACTTC	CASSFEGHQETQYF
TRBV11-3	few	TRBJ2-1	.	TGTGCCAGCAGCCCTAGGGACTTAAACAATGAGCAGTTCTTC	CASSPRDLNNEQFF
TRBV20-1	.	TRBJ2-1	.	TGCAGTGCTAGAGGGCCGGGAGAGCTCAATGAGCAGTTCTTC	CSARGPGELNEQFF
TRBV11-2	few	TRBJ2-2	.	TGTGCCAGCAGCTTGGCTAGGACTGGCACCGGGGAGCTGTTTTTT	CASSLARTGTGELFF
TRBV20-1	medium-sized	TRBJ2-3	TRBD1	TGCAGTGCCGAACTAACAACAGGGGGCCTTAGTACGCAGTATTTT	CSAELTTGGLSTQYF
TRBV20-1	.	TRBJ2-7	TRBD2	TGCAGTGCCGTAGCGGGGGGGCTGTACGAGCAGTACTTC	CSAVAGGLYEQYF
TRBV12-5	.	TRBJ1-1	.	TGTGCTAGTGGTTTCGCAGGAGCCACTGAAGCTTTCTTT	CASGFAGATEAFF
TRBV9	.	TRBJ2-5	TRBD2	TGTGCCAGCAGCCCCAGCGGGGGACAAGAGACCCAGTACTTC	CASSPSGGQETQYF
TRBV29-1	.	TRBJ2-5	TRBD2	TGCAGCGTGGGCGGGGGGGCCGTACAAGAGACCCAGTACTTC	CSVGGGAVQETQYF
TRBV7-6	.	TRBJ2-1	.	TGTGCCAGCAGCAATCGACACGGATCCAATGAGCAGTTCTTC	CASSNRHGSNEQFF
TRBV2	many	TRBJ2-3	TRBD2	TGTGCCAGCAGTGAATCGCTAGCGGGGGGCACAGATACGCAGTATTTT	CASSESLAGGTDTQYF
TRBV7-9	medium-sized	TRBJ2-7	TRBD1	TGTGCCAGCGTACCGGACAGGACTTCCGAGCAGTACTTC	CASVPDRTSEQYF
TRBV29-1	.	TRBJ2-7	.	TGCAGCGTTGGCTTCGCCAGTACCTACGAGCAGTACTTC	CSVGFASTYEQYF
TRBV29-1	few	TRBJ2-7	.	TGCAGCGTTGACGGCGTAGGGGGGGGATTGGACGAGCAGTACTTC	CSVDGVGGGLDEQYF
TRBV3-1	.	TRBJ2-7	TRBD2	TGTGCCAGCAGCCTTACTAGCGGGGACGAGCAGTACTTC	CASSLTSGDEQYF
TRBV6-2/TRBV6-3	.	TRBJ1-5	.	TGTGCCAGCAGTTATAAACCCCAGCCCCAGCATTTT	CASSYKPQPQHF
TRBV4-3	few	TRBJ2-7	.	TGCGCCAGCAGCCAAGATCTAAGGGACCTGCAGTACTTC	CASSQDLRDLQYF
TRBV18	.	TRBJ2-5	TRBD1	TGTGCCAGCTCACCTTCAGGACAGGGCGAGACCCAGTACTTC	CASSPSGQGETQYF
TRBV3-1	.	TRBJ1-1	.	TGTGCCAGCAGCCCCCACCTAAGACAGTCCGGTGCTTTCTTT	CASSPHLRQSGAFF
TRBV5-1	.	TRBJ2-1	.	TGCGCCAGCAGCTTGGAGAGGGGCGAACGGTTCTTC	CASSLERGERFF
TRBV6-2/TRBV6-3	many	TRBJ2-7	.	TGTGCCAGCTGCAACGGTGGAAGGAGGGAGCAGTACTTC	CASCNGGRREQYF
TRBV7-8	many	TRBJ2-6	.	TGTGCCAGCAGCCTTGTAACAGGGCCACTTAGCTCTGGGGCCAACGTCCTGACTTTC	CASSLVTGPLSSGANVLTF
TRBV20-1	.	TRBJ2-1	TRBD2	TGCAGTGCTAGATCGGGACTAGCGGGGGGGATGAATGAGCAGTTCTTC	CSARSGLAGGMNEQFF
TRBV7-2	.	TRBJ2-1	TRBD2	TGTGCCAGCAGCTCTAGCGGGGGTTCCTACAATGAGCAGTTCTTC	CASSSSGGSYNEQFF
TRBV20-1	few	TRBJ2-5	.	TGCAGTGCTAGAGACCTGTACCAAGAGACCCAGTACTTC	CSARDLYQETQYF
TRBV7-2	many	TRBJ2-7	.	TGTGCCAGCAGCTTCGTCGGCTCCTACGAGCAGTACTTC	CASSFVGSYEQYF
TRBV7-2	.	TRBJ2-2	TRBD2	TGTGCCAGCAGCCGAGGAGGAGGGACTACCTACACCGGGGAGCTGTTTTTT	CASSRGGGTTYTGELFF
TRBV20-1	.	TRBJ2-2	TRBD2	TGCAGTGCTAGTAGGGCTAGCGGATCCACCGGGGAGCTGTTTTTT	CSASRASGSTGELFF
TRBV5-1	.	TRBJ1-1	TRBD1	TGCGCCAGCAGGATGACAGGGATGGACACTGAAGCTTTCTTT	CASRMTGMDTEAFF
TRBV12-3/TRBV12-4	many	TRBJ1-6	.	TGTGCCAGCAGTTTAAGGCGGACTGGCGCCTATAATTCACCCCTCCACTTT	CASSLRRTGAYNSPLHF
TRBV11-2	many	TRBJ2-7	.	TGTGCCAGCAGCTTAGATGGCCCTCGGGGGGAGCAGTACTTC	CASSLDGPRGEQYF
TRBV20-1	.	TRBJ1-6	.	TGCAGTGCTATAAGAGGGATGAATTCACCCCTCCACTTT	CSAIRGMNSPLHF
TRBV11-2	medium-sized	TRBJ2-7	TRBD1	TGTGCCAGCAGCCGGGACAGGTACTACGAGCAGTACTTC	CASSRDRYYEQYF